Shown below are 22 T cell receptor beta chains from a single sample sequenced in a study of blood T cell repertoires in COVID-19. TCRdb keeps only in-frame clones here, not all; method: immunoSEQ multiplex PCR. Of some 39,000 clones listed, roughly 90% are singletons. The sample taken for sequencing was peripheral blood. These receptors originate from a human donor in a cohort sampled during active COVID-19.

This sequence joins TRBV30 and TRBJ2-7; TRBD1 might be the D (6 bases). The germline gives CDR1 GTSNPN, CDR2 SVGIG (reference sequence). There are 12 residues in the CDR3. V dropped 1 base and J dropped 3 bases, with 7 bases sitting between them. The CDR3 DNA reads TGTGCCTGGAGTGGAGGGGGCTACGAGCAGTACTTC. It yields the protein CAWSGGGYEQYF.

The rearrangement joins TRBV4-3 to TRBJ2-5; D unclear. CDR1 and CDR2 (germline): LGHNA, YSLEER. This CDR3 has 15 amino acids. V was pared by 1 base and J by 4 bases, with 13 bases between. In DNA, the CDR3 is TGCGCCAGCAGCCAAGTCCGCTCCGGCGGAGAGACCCAGTACTTC. It encodes CASSQVRSGGETQYF.

The CDR3 loop reads CASRFLGTGGNEQFF. DNA of the CDR3: TGCGCCAGCCGTTTTTTGGGGACAGGGGGCAATGAGCAGTTCTTC. This chain links TRBV4-1 with TRBJ2-1; 11 bases align to TRBD1. V was clipped by 8 bases and J by 6 bases; unmatched bases: 9. Germline loops: CDR1 MGHRA, CDR2 YSYEKL. CDR3 length: 15 amino acids.

This clone was seen more than once but under ten times. The gene calls are TRBV7-2 and TRBJ1-3; D remains ambiguous. CDR1 is SGHTA and CDR2 is FQGNSA in the germline V gene. The CDR3 runs 16 residues. Between the trimmed V and J ends, which lost 1 base and 0 bases, there was a span of 10 bases. CDR3 bases: TGTGCCAGCAGCTTAGGCGGCAGCTACTCTGGAAACACCATATATTTT. Protein sequence: CASSLGGSYSGNTIYF.

With respect to this clone: With a much larger clone just one base away, this may be a read error. The identical CDR3 is also encoded by other nucleotide sequences in the sample. This chain links TRBV6-5 with TRBJ2-1; possible D gene TRBD1, 5 bases. There are 13 residues in the CDR3. V dropped 2 bases and J dropped 6 bases, with 8 bases sitting between them. Looked up from germline, CDR1 is MNHEY and CDR2 is SVGAGI. CDR3 protein: CASSYQGPNEQFF. CDR3 sequence (DNA): TGTGCCAGCAGTTACCAGGGTCCCAATGAGCAGTTCTTC.

The rearrangement joins TRBV3-1 (or the pseudogene TRBV3-2) to TRBJ2-5; TRBD2 might be the D (5 bases). Trimming pared 0 bases from V and 1 base from J, leaving 9 bases between. The germline V gene encodes CDR1 LGHDT and CDR2 YNNKEL (reference sequence). The CDR3 is 15 amino acids. The CDR3 is CASSQEADPQETQYF. The CDR3 region has the DNA TGTGCCAGCAGCCAAGAAGCGGACCCCCAAGAGACCCAGTACTTC.

This clone was recorded only once. CDR3 residues: CASSLPAELAGGYTGELFF. CDR3 nucleotide sequence: TGTGCCAGCAGCCTACCTGCTGAGCTAGCGGGAGGGTACACCGGGGAGCTGTTTTTT. The gene calls are TRBV7-9 and TRBJ2-2, with TRBD2 identical over 12 bases. This CDR3 has 19 amino acids. CDR1 SEHNR and CDR2 FQNEAQ come from the germline V gene (reference sequence). Unmatched junction bases numbered 13, after V lost 5 bases and J lost 3 bases.

This chain uses TRBV7-3 with TRBJ2-1, with a weak D call TRBD1 (6 bases). The CDR3 is made up of 17 amino acids. Between the trimmed V and J ends, which lost 3 bases and 0 bases, there was a span of 15 bases. Per germline, CDR1 SGHTA and CDR2 FQGTGA. The CDR3 DNA reads as TGTGCCAGCAGCTTGCAGGGGCCTTTTAACTCCTACAATGAGCAGTTCTTC. Translating gives CASSLQGPFNSYNEQFF.

This chain joins TRBV6-5 and TRBJ1-3; 8 bases match TRBD1. The CDR3 runs 14 residues. Per the germline V gene, CDR1 is MNHEY and CDR2 is SVGAGI. V lost 5 bases, J lost 4 bases, and 4 bases stayed unmatched. The CDR3 loop reads CASSPGTGGNTIYF. The DNA of the CDR3 is TGTGCCAGCAGTCCTGGGACAGGAGGAAACACCATATATTTT.

This rearrangement joins TRBV12-2 to TRBJ2-2; whether TRBD2, the table's D call, matches the DNA was not checked. TRBV12-2 counts as a pseudogene. The CDR3 runs 19 residues. Written as DNA, the CDR3 is TGTGCAAGTCGCTTAGCGGAAATGGGACTACGGGGGAACACCGGGGAGCTGTTTTTT. This sequence encodes CASRLAEMGLRGNTGELFF.

V usage is TRBV19 and J usage is TRBJ1-5; D gene uncertain. The CDR3 consists of 13 residues. CDR1 LNHDA and CDR2 SQIVND come from the germline V gene (reference sequence). The ends were cut back, 0 bases at V and 4 bases at J, with 4 bases in the middle. CDR3 nucleotides: TGTGCCAGTAGTATAGAGAGGAATCAGCCCCAGCATTTT. Translating it yields CASSIERNQPQHF.

The chain has TRBV7-9 and TRBJ2-5; 8 bases align to TRBD2. CDR3 size: 17 residues. CDR1 SEHNR and CDR2 FQNEAQ come from the germline V gene (reference sequence). The trim removed 1 base at V and 2 bases at J, leaving 9 bases unmatched. As DNA, the CDR3 is TGTGCCAGCAGCTTAGTTACTTGGCGGGAGGAACAAGAGACCCAGTACTTC. Encoded protein: CASSLVTWREEQETQYF.

The CDR3 nucleotides are TGCGCCAGCAGTCAATTGGGGCACGGTAACATTCAGTACTTC. Translated: CASSQLGHGNIQYF. The chain couples TRBV10-1 to TRBJ2-4, with a tentative D call TRBD1 (5 bases). V dropped 5 bases and J dropped 7 bases, with 15 bases sitting between them. The CDR3 is 14 amino acids. Per the germline V gene, CDR1 is WNHNN and CDR2 is SYGVQD (reference sequence).

The V and J genes are TRBV7-9 and TRBJ2-1, with 12 bases lining up with TRBD2. CDR1 is SEHNR and CDR2 is FQNEAQ in the germline V gene (reference sequence). V trimming: 3 bases; J trimming: 2 bases; junction bases outside the gene matches: 2. The CDR3 extends over 16 amino acids. CDR3 sequence: CASSFRTSGAYNEQFF. CDR3 DNA sequence: TGTGCCAGCAGCTTCAGGACTAGCGGGGCCTACAATGAGCAGTTCTTC. Looking up the rest from reference TRBV7-9 and TRBJ2-1 gives the full variable domain: DTGVSQNPRHKITKRGQNVTFRCDPISEHNRLYWYRQTLGQGPEFLTYFQNEAQLEKSRLLSDRFSAERPKGSFSTLEIQRTEQGDSAMYLCASSFRTSGAYNEQFFGPGTRLTVL.

V gene TRBV30 combines with J gene TRBJ2-7, with D uncertain. The V gene lost 3 bases and the J gene lost 4 bases, with 7 bases spanning the gap. The CDR3 contains 11 residues. Germline V lookup: CDR1 GTSNPN, CDR2 SVGIG (reference sequence). CDR3 residues: CAWRNLYEQYF. In DNA, the CDR3 is TGTGCCTGGAGGAATCTATACGAGCAGTACTTC.

The chain is built from TRBV5-8 and TRBJ2-1; D is unresolved. The CDR3 runs to 11 residues. CDR1 and CDR2 (germline): SGHTS, YDEGEE. Trimming pared 5 bases from V and 5 bases from J, leaving 5 bases between. CDR3 nucleotide sequence: TGTGCCAGCAGACTAAACAATGAGCAGTTCTTC. Protein sequence: CASRLNNEQFF.

V usage is TRBV18 and J usage is TRBJ1-5, with D perhaps TRBD1 (6 bases). Looked up from germline, CDR1 is KGHSH and CDR2 is LQKENI. This CDR3 is 15 amino acids long. V was pared by 5 bases and J by 0 bases, with 11 bases between. The CDR3 DNA reads TGTGCCAGCTCATCCCGGACAGCTAGCAATCAGCCCCAGCATTTT. Its protein product is CASSSRTASNQPQHF.

This chain's CDR3 is CATSDRVGTSSYEQYF. The CDR3 region has the DNA TGTGCCACCTCGGACAGGGTAGGGACAAGCTCCTACGAGCAGTACTTC. This rearrangement joins TRBV10-3 to TRBJ2-7; 8 bases match TRBD1. CDR1 ENHRY and CDR2 SYGVKD come from the germline V gene. The length of the CDR3 is 16 residues. After removal of 10 bases from V and 0 bases from J, the junction contained 14 bases not matched to a gene.

This clone was found once. Here the CDR3 reads CASSPRQRTGELFF. For the CDR3, the DNA is TGTGCCAGCAGCCCGAGACAGCGCACCGGGGAGCTGTTTTTT. This chain uses TRBV7-2 with TRBJ2-2; the D gene is possibly TRBD1 (5 bases). This CDR3 has 14 amino acids. Trimming cost V 5 bases and J 4 bases, with 11 bases left between them. CDR1 and CDR2 (germline): SGHTA, FQGNSA.

This clone was recorded once. The chain employs TRBV7-9 and TRBJ1-2; TRBD1 matches 8 bases. Germline trimming cut 8 bases from V and 12 bases from J; bases unmatched to any gene: 20. The CDR3 contains 15 residues. Germline V gene lookup returns CDR1 SEHNR and CDR2 FQNEAQ (reference sequence). In DNA, the CDR3 is TGTGCCAGCCAGAGCCCTGCAGGGGGCCCGCTATTGGACACCTTC. Translated, it gives CASQSPAGGPLLDTF.

V gene TRBV3-1 (or the pseudogene TRBV3-2) combines with J gene TRBJ1-2; no reliable D call. This CDR3 has 15 residues. CDR1 LGHDT and CDR2 YNNKEL come from the germline V gene (reference sequence). Trimming pared 1 base from V and 2 bases from J, leaving 11 bases between. The CDR3 DNA sequence: TGTGCCAGCAGCCAAGTAGCCGGCCTAAACTATGGCTACACCTTC. It is translated as CASSQVAGLNYGYTF.

V gene TRBV4-3 combines with J gene TRBJ2-2, with TRBD2 as a possible D gene (5 bases). The germline CDR1 and CDR2 sequences are LGHNA and YSLEER. The CDR3 loop spans 14 amino acids. Trimming removed 3 bases from V and 5 bases from J, with 10 bases in between. The CDR3 spells CASSQLGGTGELFF. The CDR3 DNA is TGCGCCAGCAGCCAGCTCGGCGGGACCGGGGAGCTGTTTTTT.